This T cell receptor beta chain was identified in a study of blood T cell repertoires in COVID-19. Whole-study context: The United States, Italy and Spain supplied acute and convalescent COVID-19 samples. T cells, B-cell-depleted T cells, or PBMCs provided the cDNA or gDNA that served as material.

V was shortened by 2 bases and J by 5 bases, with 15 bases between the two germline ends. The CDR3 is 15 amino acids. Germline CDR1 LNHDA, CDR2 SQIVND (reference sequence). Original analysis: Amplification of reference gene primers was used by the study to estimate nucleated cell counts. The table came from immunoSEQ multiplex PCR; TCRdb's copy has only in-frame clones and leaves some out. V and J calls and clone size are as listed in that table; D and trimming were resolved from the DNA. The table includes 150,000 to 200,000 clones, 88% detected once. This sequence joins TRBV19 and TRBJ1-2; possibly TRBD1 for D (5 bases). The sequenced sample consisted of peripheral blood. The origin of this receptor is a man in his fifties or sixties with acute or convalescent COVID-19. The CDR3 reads CASSIRLTDPYGYTF. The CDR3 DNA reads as TGTGCCAGTAGTATAAGGTTGACAGATCCTTATGGCTACACCTTC.